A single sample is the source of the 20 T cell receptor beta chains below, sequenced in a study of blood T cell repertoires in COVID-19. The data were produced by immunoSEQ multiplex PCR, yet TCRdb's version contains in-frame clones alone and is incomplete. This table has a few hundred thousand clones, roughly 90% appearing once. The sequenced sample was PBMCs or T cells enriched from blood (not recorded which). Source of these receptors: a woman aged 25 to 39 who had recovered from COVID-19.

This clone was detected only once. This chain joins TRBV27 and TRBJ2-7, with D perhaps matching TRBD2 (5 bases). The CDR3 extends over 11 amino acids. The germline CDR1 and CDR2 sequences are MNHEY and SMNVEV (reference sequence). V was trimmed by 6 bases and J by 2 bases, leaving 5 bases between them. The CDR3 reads CASSGTYEQYF. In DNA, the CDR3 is TGTGCCAGCAGCGGGACCTACGAGCAGTACTTC.

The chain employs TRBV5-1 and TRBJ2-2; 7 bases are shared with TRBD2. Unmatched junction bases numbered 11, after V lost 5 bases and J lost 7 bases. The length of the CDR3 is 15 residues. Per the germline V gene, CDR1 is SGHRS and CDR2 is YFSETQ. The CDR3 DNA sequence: TGCGCCAGCAGGGCTACTAGCGAGGGAGGCGGGGAGCTGTTTTTT. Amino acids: CASRATSEGGGELFF.

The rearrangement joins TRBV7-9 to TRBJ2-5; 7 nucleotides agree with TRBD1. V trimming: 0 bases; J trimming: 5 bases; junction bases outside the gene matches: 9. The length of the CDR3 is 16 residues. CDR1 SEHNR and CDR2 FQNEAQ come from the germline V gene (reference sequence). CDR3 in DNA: TGTGCCAGCAGCTTAGCCGGGGACAGACAGATGGAGACCCAGTACTTC. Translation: CASSLAGDRQMETQYF.

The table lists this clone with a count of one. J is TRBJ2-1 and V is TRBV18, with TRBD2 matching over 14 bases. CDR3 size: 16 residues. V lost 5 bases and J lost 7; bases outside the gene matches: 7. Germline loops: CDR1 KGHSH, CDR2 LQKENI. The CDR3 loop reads CASSGGLAGVGNEQFF. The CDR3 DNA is TGTGCCAGCTCAGGGGGACTAGCGGGAGTTGGGAATGAGCAGTTCTTC. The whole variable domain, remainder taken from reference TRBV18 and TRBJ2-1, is NAGVMQNPRHLVRRRGQEARLRCSPMKGHSHVYWYRQLPEEGLKFMVYLQKENIIDESGMPKERFSAEFPKEGPSILRIQQVVRGDSAAYFCASSGGLAGVGNEQFFGPGTRLTVL.

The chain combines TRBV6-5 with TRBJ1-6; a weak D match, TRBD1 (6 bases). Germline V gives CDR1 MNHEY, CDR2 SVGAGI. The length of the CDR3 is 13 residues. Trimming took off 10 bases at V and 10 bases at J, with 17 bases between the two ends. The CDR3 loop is CATLTGFGSPLHF. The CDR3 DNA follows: TGTGCCACCCTGACAGGCTTCGGGTCACCCCTCCACTTT.

CDR3 nucleotides: TGTGCCAGTAGTATTTTAAGCGCCACGAACACCGGGGAGCTGTTTTTT. This translates into CASSILSATNTGELFF. The V and J genes are TRBV19 and TRBJ2-2, with D hard to call. The CDR3 loop spans 16 amino acids. The V and J ends lost 3 bases and 0 bases respectively, with 11 bases between them. The V gene's germline CDR1 is LNHDA and CDR2 SQIVND (reference sequence).

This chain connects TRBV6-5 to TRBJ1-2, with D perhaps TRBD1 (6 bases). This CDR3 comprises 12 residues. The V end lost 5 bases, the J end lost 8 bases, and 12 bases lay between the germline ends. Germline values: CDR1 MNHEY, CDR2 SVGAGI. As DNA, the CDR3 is TGTGCCAGCAGTAAACAGGGTGACGGCTACACCTTC. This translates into CASSKQGDGYTF.

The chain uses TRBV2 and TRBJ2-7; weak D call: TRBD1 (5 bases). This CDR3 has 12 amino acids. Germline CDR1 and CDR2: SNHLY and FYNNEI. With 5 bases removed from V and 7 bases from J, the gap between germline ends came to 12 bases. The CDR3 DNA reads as TGTGCCAGCAGTTTCAGGGTGGGGGAGCAGTACTTC. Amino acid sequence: CASSFRVGEQYF.

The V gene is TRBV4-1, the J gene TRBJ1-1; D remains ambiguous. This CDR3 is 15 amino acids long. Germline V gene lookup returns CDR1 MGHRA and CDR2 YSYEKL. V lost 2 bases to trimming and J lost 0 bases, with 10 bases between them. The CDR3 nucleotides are TGCGCCAGCAGCCAAAGACCCGGGGTGAACACTGAAGCTTTCTTT. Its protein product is CASSQRPGVNTEAFF.

The CDR3 here is CASSPGGAQREQYF. For the CDR3, the DNA is TGCGCCAGCAGCCCCGGGGGGGCGCAACGCGAGCAGTACTTC. The rearrangement links TRBV5-1 to TRBJ2-7, with 8 positions matching TRBD2. J was trimmed by 6 bases and V by 4 bases; bases with no gene match: 9. Germline-derived CDR1 and CDR2 are SGHRS and YFSETQ. The length of the CDR3 is 14 residues.

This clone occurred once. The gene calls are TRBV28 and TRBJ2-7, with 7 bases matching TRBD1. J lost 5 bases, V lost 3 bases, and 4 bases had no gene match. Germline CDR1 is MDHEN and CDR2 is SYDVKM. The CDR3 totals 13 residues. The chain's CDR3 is CASSFRTGHEQYF. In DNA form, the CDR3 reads TGTGCCAGCAGTTTCCGGACAGGCCACGAGCAGTACTTC.

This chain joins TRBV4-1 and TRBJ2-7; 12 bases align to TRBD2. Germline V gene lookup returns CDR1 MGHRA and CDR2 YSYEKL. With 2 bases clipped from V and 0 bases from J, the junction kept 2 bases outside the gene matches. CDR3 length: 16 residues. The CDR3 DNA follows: TGCGCCAGCAGCCAACCGACTAGCGGGAGCTCCTACGAGCAGTACTTC. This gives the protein CASSQPTSGSSYEQYF.

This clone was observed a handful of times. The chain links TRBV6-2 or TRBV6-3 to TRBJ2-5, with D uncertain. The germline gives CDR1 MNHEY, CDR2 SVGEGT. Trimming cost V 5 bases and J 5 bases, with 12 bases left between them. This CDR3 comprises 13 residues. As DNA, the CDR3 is TGTGCCAGCAGTAAGCTAGTAGAGGAGACCCAGTACTTC. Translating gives CASSKLVEETQYF.

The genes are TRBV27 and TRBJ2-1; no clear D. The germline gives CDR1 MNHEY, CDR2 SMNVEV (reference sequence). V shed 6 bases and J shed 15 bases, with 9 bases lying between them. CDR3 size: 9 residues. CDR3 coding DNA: TGTGCCAGCAGACCAGAATCGTTCTTC. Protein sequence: CASRPESFF.

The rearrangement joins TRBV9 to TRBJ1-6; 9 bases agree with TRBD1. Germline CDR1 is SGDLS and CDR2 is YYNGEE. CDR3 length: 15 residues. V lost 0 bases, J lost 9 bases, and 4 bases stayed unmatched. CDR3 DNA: TGTGCCAGCAGCGTAGAGGGACAGGGAGGTTCACCCCTCCACTTT. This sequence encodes CASSVEGQGGSPLHF.

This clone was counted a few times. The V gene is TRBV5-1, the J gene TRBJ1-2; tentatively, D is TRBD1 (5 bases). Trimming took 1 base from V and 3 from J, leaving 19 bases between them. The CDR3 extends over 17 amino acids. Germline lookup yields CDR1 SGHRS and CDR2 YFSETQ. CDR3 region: CASSLRPGWVNDYGYTF. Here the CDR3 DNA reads TGCGCCAGCAGCTTGAGGCCAGGGTGGGTCAACGACTATGGCTACACCTTC.

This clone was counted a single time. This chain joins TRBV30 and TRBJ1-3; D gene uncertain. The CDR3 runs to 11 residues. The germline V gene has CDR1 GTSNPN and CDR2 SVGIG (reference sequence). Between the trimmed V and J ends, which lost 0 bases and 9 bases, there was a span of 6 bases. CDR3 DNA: TGTGCCTGGAGTGTACTTGGCACCATATATTTT. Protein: CAWSVLGTIYF.

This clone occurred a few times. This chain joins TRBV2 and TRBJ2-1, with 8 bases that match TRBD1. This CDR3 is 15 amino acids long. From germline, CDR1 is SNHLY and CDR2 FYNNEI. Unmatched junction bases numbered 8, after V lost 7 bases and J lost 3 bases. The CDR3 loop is CASKLDRVGYNEQFF. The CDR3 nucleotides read TGTGCCAGCAAACTGGACAGGGTAGGCTACAATGAGCAGTTCTTC.

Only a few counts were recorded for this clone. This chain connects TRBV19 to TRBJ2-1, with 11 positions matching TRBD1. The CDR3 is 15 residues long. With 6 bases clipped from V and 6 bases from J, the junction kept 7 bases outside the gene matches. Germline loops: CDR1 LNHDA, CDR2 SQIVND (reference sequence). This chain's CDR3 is CASSPRDRGANEQFF. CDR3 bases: TGTGCCAGTAGCCCCCGGGACAGGGGGGCCAATGAGCAGTTCTTC.

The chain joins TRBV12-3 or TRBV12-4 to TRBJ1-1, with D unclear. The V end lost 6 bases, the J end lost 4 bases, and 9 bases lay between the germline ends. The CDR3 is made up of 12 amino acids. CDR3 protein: CASSPPGTEAFF. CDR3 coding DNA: TGTGCCAGCAGCCCCCCCGGCACTGAAGCTTTCTTT.